This T cell receptor (beta chain) was profiled in a study of shared clonotypes between healthy human individuals (TCRdb year 2020). About the study as a whole: The cohort comprised a couple of women and three men aged 18 to 49 years. For each donor, CD4 naive and CD4 memory were each run on three plates, CD8 naive on two plates, and CD8 memory on one plate. Leukapheresis yielded between about 0.94 and 9 billion PBMCs per donor. To increase sequencing depth and limit assay-specific biases, TCR repertoire library preparation and sequencing were carried out by different laboratories using diverse techniques. The study deeply sequenced blood TCR repertoires of roughly five healthy adults to estimate repertoire size and the extent of clonotype sharing between individuals. What the study reported, not specific to this receptor: Sampling was restricted to blood, and TCR repertoires in tissues likely differ from the TCR repertoires found in blood. The small number of donors limited the genetic and exposure-history diversity represented. Naive subsets generally had larger estimated clonotype richness than memory subsets. Across four donors, about 5.2% of naive CD4, roughly 3.5% of naive CD8, about 2% of memory CD4, and over 0.35% of memory CD8 clonotypes were shared. Compared with non-shared clonotypes, clonotypes shared by all four sorted-subset donors had higher generation probabilities. Pairwise subsampling indicated that sequencing depth was expected to affect the degree of clonotype sharing among donors. Even with the large sequencing depth, rarefaction of the sorted-subset datasets indicated that sequencing was incomplete.

V loses 1 base of germline sequence and J loses 3 bases, and the interval between the two ends is 16 bases. Via the germline V gene, CDR1 is SGHTA and CDR2 FQGNSA. The CDR3 contains 17 residues, cysteine and phenylalanine counted. Only CDR3 DNA remains: 51 bases, in frame from the first base. The donors were healthy, HIV-negative adults with no recently reported acute infections or vaccinations. All donors were Caucasian adults living in Nashville, Tennessee, USA. CD4+ T cells were enriched through magnetic negative selection, after which naive cells were positively selected on CD45RA and the remaining negative fraction served as the memory subset. After blood collection by leukapheresis, PBMCs were isolated using Ficoll-Histopaque density gradient centrifugation and then cryopreserved in the vapor phase of liquid nitrogen. Analytical flow cytometry was used to check the purity and quantity of each magnetically sorted T cell population. Each sorted fraction had its genomic DNA isolated and then quantified by UV absorbance on a Nanodrop 2000c.

To note about this clone: It has no known antigen specificity. Qualities for individual bases were not recorded, and no much larger clone is one base off. The sample contains more than one DNA sequence encoding this CDR3.

Using the deep immunoSEQ assay, TCR CDR3 regions were amplified from genomic DNA by multiplex PCR. Genomic DNA extracted from each cell subset was distributed evenly over all wells of several immunoSEQ 96-well plates, and each plate served as one replicate. For sorted subsets, approximately 190 ng genomic DNA, equal to about 30,000 T cell genomes, was loaded into each replicate PCR. The purified libraries were quantified using a Qubit 3.0 fluorometer, sized with a Bioanalyzer 2100, and then quantified again using the KAPA Library Quantification kit. Every immunoSEQ 96-well plate was sequenced on a separate single-read 150-cycle Illumina NextSeq 550 flow cell. As for how the authors treated the data: Because the immunoSEQ output included only junctional sequences and no quality scores, the filtering could not be the same as the filtering used for full-length reads. To assign V/J genes and CDR3, sequences were annotated against IMGT germline references using PyIR, a Python wrapper for IgBLAST v1.9. Any read was removed if the V/J assignment was weak (E-value above 1e-6), the CDR3 was missing, or the read contained stop codons, out-of-frame junctions, or ambiguous translated residues. A V3J clonotype was defined by an identical inferred V gene, J gene, and CDR3 amino acid sequence. The percentage overlap between two repertoires was calculated by dividing the number of shared unique clonotypes by the size of the smaller repertoire. Repertoire richness was assessed with RTK rarefaction, the Chao1 estimator, and Recon v2.1 estimates of unobserved clonotypes. For all TCRbeta clonotypes obtained by the gDNA method from a handful of donors, generation probabilities were computed with OLGA. Entries here come from immuneACCESS through TCRdb and include only in-frame sequences with V and J called. Some clones fail to appear in such tables; in the studies checked, an unresolved V gene covers under half of the shortfall, and the cause of the remainder is unknown. That table supplies the V and J calls and clone size; D and trimming were determined from the DNA. This sample lists 730,000 or so clones; about 78% were detected once. Approximately 1.8% of the sample is taken by the ten largest.

The receptor chain draws on TRBV7-2 and TRBJ2-1; the D gene is perhaps TRBD1, on 5 matching bases. The sequencing sample was made of memory CD4+ T cells sorted from blood. The cell subset or site label on this specimen signifies: CD45RA-negative fraction. This TCR derives from a woman in her twenties or thirties in good health. The CDR3 reads as follows: CASSLDSGTGGYNEQFF. The nucleotide sequence is given as TGTGCCAGCAGCTTAGACTCCGGAACAGGCGGCTACAATGAGCAGTTCTTC.